Below, one TCR beta chain is given with its context. The sample is drawn from a study of cytomegalovirus exposure and HLA in healthy donors. Both 60 Vbeta primers and 13 Jbeta primers went into the PCR. Clones were sequenced by immunoSEQ multiplex PCR, and TCRdb holds only the in-frame ones, with some missing. Among some 150,000 clones, roughly 79% were seen once, and the ten largest hold around 1.9%. The CDR3 is made up of 15 amino acids. Germline V gene data show CDR1 as SGHRS and CDR2 as YFSETQ. Between the trimmed V and J ends, which lost 1 base and 7 bases, there was a span of 15 bases. The sample taken for sequencing was PBMCs. The V gene is TRBV5-1, the J gene TRBJ1-5; a possible D gene is TRBD1 (6 bases). The receptor was isolated from a woman between 40 and 50 years old in good health and CMV-seronegative. The CDR3: CASSLWTEENQPQHF. CDR3 nucleotide sequence: TGCGCCAGCAGCTTGTGGACAGAGGAAAACCAGCCCCAGCATTTT.